The rows below give T cell receptor beta chains drawn from one sample of a study of CD8 T cells in ankylosing spondylitis. TCRdb independently ran MiXCR on the 5' RACE reads; one entry per CDR3 protein. The sample has under 250,000 distinct CDR3 sequences; roughly 10% are singletons. Source material: blood, either unsorted or a sorted T cell fraction (not recorded which). Source of these receptors: a male donor with ankylosing spondylitis or in good health (not recorded which). Each CDR3 is given with its conserved first and last residue. Fields, in order: D gene, J gene, V gene, clone size, CDR3 DNA, CDR3 protein. A D gene is named only where the DNA matches it firmly. Rows give clone size only sometimes, using once, few, many, or a class for an expanded clone.

D: .; J: TRBJ1-6; V: TRBV7-2; size: .; DNA: TGTGCCAGCAGCTTAGCGGTATTTAGGGGGGAACGGAGTTCACCCCTCCACTTT; CDR3: CASSLAVFRGERSSPLHF
D: .; J: TRBJ1-1; V: TRBV29-1; size: many; DNA: TGCAGCGTCGCAACGCCAGAGGCTTTCTTT; CDR3: CSVATPEAFF
D: .; J: TRBJ1-2; V: TRBV7-2; size: many; DNA: TGTGCCAGCAGCTTAGTAACTAAAGTGGGCTCTGGCTACACCTTC; CDR3: CASSLVTKVGSGYTF
D: .; J: TRBJ2-1; V: TRBV20-1; size: many; DNA: TGCAGTGCTAGAGAGGTCAGAGAATGGGTTGAGCAGTTCTTC; CDR3: CSAREVREWVEQFF
D: TRBD2; J: TRBJ2-3; V: TRBV27; size: .; DNA: TGTGCCAGCAGTAGCGGGAGGGGAACAGATACGCAGTATTTT; CDR3: CASSSGRGTDTQYF
D: .; J: TRBJ2-5; V: TRBV4-2; size: many; DNA: TGTGCCAGCAGCCAAGTTTTGAGGGAAGAGACCCAGTACTTC; CDR3: CASSQVLREETQYF
D: .; J: TRBJ2-2; V: TRBV5-1; size: many; DNA: TGCGCCAGCAGCGAATTGACAGCGAACACCGGGGAGCTGTTTTTT; CDR3: CASSELTANTGELFF
D: TRBD2; J: TRBJ2-5; V: TRBV7-9; size: many; DNA: TGTGCCAGCAGCTTAGAAGCACTAGCGGGAGAGACCCAGTACTTC; CDR3: CASSLEALAGETQYF
D: TRBD1; J: TRBJ2-2; V: TRBV12-3/TRBV12-4; size: .; DNA: TGTGCCAGCAGAAGGCAGGGGGCGACCGGGGAGCTGTTTTTT; CDR3: CASRRQGATGELFF
D: .; J: TRBJ2-3; V: TRBV10-3; size: many; DNA: TGTGCCACCGGGGAGTCCACAGATACGCAGTATTTT; CDR3: CATGESTDTQYF
D: TRBD2; J: TRBJ2-1; V: TRBV18; size: few; DNA: TGTGCCAGCTCACCACGGGGCGGGGGATCCTACAATGAGCAGTTCTTC; CDR3: CASSPRGGGSYNEQFF
D: .; J: TRBJ2-6; V: TRBV30; size: many; DNA: TGTGCCGGAAATTCGGGACCGTACTCTGGGGCCAACGTCCTGACTTTC; CDR3: CAGNSGPYSGANVLTF
D: .; J: TRBJ1-2; V: TRBV6-1; size: once; DNA: TGTGCCAGCACAGGCTATGACTACACCTTC; CDR3: CASTGYDYTF
D: .; J: TRBJ2-5; V: TRBV6-1; size: many; DNA: TGTGCCAGCAGCATGGGAGAGACCCAGTACTTC; CDR3: CASSMGETQYF
D: TRBD1; J: TRBJ2-5; V: TRBV10-3; size: many; DNA: TGTGCCATCAGTCAGGGGGAAAAGGAGACCCAGTACTTC; CDR3: CAISQGEKETQYF
D: TRBD1; J: TRBJ1-2; V: TRBV5-6; size: many; DNA: TGTGCCAGCAGCAGACAGGGGATTGACTATGGCTACACCTTC; CDR3: CASSRQGIDYGYTF
D: .; J: TRBJ2-1; V: TRBV12-3/TRBV12-4; size: many; DNA: TGTGCCAGCAGTTTTTCCGGGAGCGACAATGAGCAGTTCTTC; CDR3: CASSFSGSDNEQFF
D: .; J: TRBJ1-1; V: TRBV11-2; size: few; DNA: TGTGCCAGCAGCTTAGACCCGATAGGGGGGAACGCTGAAGCTTTCTTT; CDR3: CASSLDPIGGNAEAFF
D: .; J: TRBJ1-4; V: TRBV21-1; size: many; DNA: TGTGCCAGCAGCAAAGGCTTAGACAGATCCGGTGAAAAACTGTTTTTT; CDR3: CASSKGLDRSGEKLFF
D: .; J: TRBJ2-2; V: TRBV11-3; size: .; DNA: TGTGCCAGCAGCCGCACCGGGCAGCGGAACACCGGGGAGCTGTTTTTT; CDR3: CASSRTGQRNTGELFF
D: .; J: TRBJ2-1; V: TRBV28; size: .; DNA: TGTGCCAGCCTACAGGGTTACAATGAGCAGTTCTTC; CDR3: CASLQGYNEQFF
D: .; J: TRBJ2-4; V: TRBV11-3; size: .; DNA: TGTGCCAGCAGCTTGTCAGGACCCAAAAACATTCAGTACTTC; CDR3: CASSLSGPKNIQYF
D: .; J: TRBJ2-1; V: TRBV11-1; size: few; DNA: TGTGCCAGCAGCACCCAATTGGGCTCCATTGGGACCAGCTCCTACAATGAGCAGTTCTTC; CDR3: CASSTQLGSIGTSSYNEQFF
D: TRBD1; J: TRBJ2-1; V: TRBV29-1; size: .; DNA: TGCAGCGTTGAAGCCGGGACAGGGGGCGATGAGCAGTTCTTC; CDR3: CSVEAGTGGDEQFF
D: .; J: TRBJ1-1; V: TRBV7-6; size: many; DNA: TGTGCCAGCAGCTTAGAAACTCGCACTGAAGCTTTCTTT; CDR3: CASSLETRTEAFF
D: TRBD1; J: TRBJ2-7; V: TRBV20-1; size: many; DNA: TGCAGTGCTATCGTATGGGACAGCTCCTACGAGCAGTACTTC; CDR3: CSAIVWDSSYEQYF
D: .; J: TRBJ2-3; V: TRBV25-1; size: few; DNA: TGTGCCAGCAGCAACAGGGCTGGGAGAACGCAGTATTTT; CDR3: CASSNRAGRTQYF
D: TRBD1; J: TRBJ1-2; V: TRBV5-1; size: many; DNA: TGCGCCAGCAGCCCGGGACAGGGAGGGGACTATGGCTACACCTTC; CDR3: CASSPGQGGDYGYTF
D: .; J: TRBJ2-7; V: TRBV3-1; size: many; DNA: TGTGCCAGCAGCCAAGACGCAGGACAGAGCTACGAGCAGTACTTC; CDR3: CASSQDAGQSYEQYF